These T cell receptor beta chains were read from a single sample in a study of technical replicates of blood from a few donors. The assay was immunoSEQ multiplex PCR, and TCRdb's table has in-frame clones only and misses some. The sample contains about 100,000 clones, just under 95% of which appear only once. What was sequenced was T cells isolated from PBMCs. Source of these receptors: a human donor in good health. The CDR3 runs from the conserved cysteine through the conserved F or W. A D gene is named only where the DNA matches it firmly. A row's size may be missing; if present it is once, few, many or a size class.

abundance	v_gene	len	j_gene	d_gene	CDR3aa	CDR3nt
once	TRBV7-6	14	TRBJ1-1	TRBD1	CASSPVRGLTEAFF	TGTGCCAGCAGCCCTGTCAGGGGGCTGACTGAAGCTTTCTTT
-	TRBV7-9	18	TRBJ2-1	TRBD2	CASSLGGLGTSAYNEQFF	TGTGCCAGCAGCTTAGGGGGGCTCGGGACTAGCGCTTACAATGAGCAGTTCTTC
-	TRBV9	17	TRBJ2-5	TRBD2	CASSVAGREGLMETQYF	TGTGCCAGCAGCGTAGCTGGACGGGAGGGCCTTATGGAGACCCAGTACTTC
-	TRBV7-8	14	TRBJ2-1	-	CASSLDKQDNEQFF	TGTGCCAGCAGCTTGGATAAGCAGGACAATGAGCAGTTCTTC
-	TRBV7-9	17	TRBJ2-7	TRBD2	CASSTVPGTSVFDEQYF	TGTGCCAGCAGCACTGTACCCGGGACTAGCGTGTTCGACGAGCAGTACTTC
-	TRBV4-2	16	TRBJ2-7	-	CASSQTPAGAVYEQYF	TGTGCCAGCAGCCAAACACCGGCGGGGGCCGTATACGAGCAGTACTTC
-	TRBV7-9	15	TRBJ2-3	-	CASSLESGFTDTQYF	TGTGCCAGCAGCTTAGAGTCAGGGTTTACAGATACGCAGTATTTT
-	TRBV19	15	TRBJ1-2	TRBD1	CASKGQGAVVYGYTF	TGTGCCAGTAAAGGACAGGGGGCAGTAGTCTATGGCTACACCTTC
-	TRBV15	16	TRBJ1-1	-	CATSRDLLFSNTEAFF	TGTGCCACCAGCAGAGATCTTCTATTCTCGAACACTGAAGCTTTCTTT
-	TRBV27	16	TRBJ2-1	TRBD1	CASTAWGTGLGNEQFF	TGTGCCAGCACCGCTTGGGGGACAGGTCTCGGGAATGAGCAGTTCTTC
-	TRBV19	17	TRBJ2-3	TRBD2	CASNPTSGRGVKDTQYF	TGTGCCAGTAACCCTACTAGCGGGAGGGGGGTGAAGGATACGCAGTATTTT
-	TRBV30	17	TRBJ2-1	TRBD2	CAWSAGTSGGLSNEQFF	TGTGCCTGGAGTGCGGGGACTAGCGGGGGGCTGTCCAATGAGCAGTTCTTC
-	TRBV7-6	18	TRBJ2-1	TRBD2	CASSQRASGTRSYNEQFF	TGTGCCAGCAGCCAGAGGGCTAGCGGGACCCGATCCTACAATGAGCAGTTCTTC
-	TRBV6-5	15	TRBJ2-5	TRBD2	CASSYETSDQETQYF	TGTGCCAGCAGTTACGAGACTAGCGATCAAGAGACCCAGTACTTC
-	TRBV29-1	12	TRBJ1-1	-	CSVEDNRDLPFF	TGCAGCGTTGAAGACAACAGGGATTTGCCTTTCTTT
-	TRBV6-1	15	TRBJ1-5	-	CASSVTGGGNQPQHF	TGTGCCAGCAGTGTGACAGGCGGTGGCAATCAGCCCCAGCATTTT
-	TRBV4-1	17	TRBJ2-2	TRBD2	CASSLGLAGGLTGELFF	TGCGCCAGCAGCCTAGGACTAGCGGGAGGGTTAACCGGGGAGCTGTTTTTT
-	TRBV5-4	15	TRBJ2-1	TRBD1	CASSSGTGKENEQFF	TGTGCCAGCAGCTCAGGGACAGGGAAGGAAAACGAGCAGTTCTTC
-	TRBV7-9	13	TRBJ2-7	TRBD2	CASSREGSYEQYF	TGTGCCAGCAGCCGGGAGGGGTCCTACGAGCAGTACTTC
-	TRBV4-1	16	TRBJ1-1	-	CASSQDSGGPNTEAFF	TGCGCCAGCAGCCAAGATTCGGGGGGCCCAAACACTGAAGCTTTCTTT
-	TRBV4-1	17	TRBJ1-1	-	CASSQSGVGLGANEAFF	TGCGCCAGCAGCCAAAGCGGGGTAGGGTTGGGTGCCAATGAAGCTTTCTTT
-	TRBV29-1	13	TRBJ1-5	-	CSVVGGSNQPQHF	TGCAGCGTTGTTGGCGGTAGCAATCAGCCCCAGCATTTT
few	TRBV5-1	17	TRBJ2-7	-	CASSLDIPGLQTYEQYF	TGCGCCAGCAGCTTGGATATTCCGGGACTCCAAACCTACGAGCAGTACTTC
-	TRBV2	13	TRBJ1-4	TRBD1	CASSGQGNEKLFF	TGTGCCAGCAGTGGACAGGGAAACGAAAAACTGTTTTTT
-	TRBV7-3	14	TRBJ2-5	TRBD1	CASSLEGAEETQYF	TGTGCCAGCAGCCTCGAGGGGGCTGAAGAGACCCAGTACTTC
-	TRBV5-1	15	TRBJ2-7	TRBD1	CASSLTGGDFYEQYF	TGCGCCAGCAGCTTAACAGGGGGCGACTTCTACGAGCAGTACTTC